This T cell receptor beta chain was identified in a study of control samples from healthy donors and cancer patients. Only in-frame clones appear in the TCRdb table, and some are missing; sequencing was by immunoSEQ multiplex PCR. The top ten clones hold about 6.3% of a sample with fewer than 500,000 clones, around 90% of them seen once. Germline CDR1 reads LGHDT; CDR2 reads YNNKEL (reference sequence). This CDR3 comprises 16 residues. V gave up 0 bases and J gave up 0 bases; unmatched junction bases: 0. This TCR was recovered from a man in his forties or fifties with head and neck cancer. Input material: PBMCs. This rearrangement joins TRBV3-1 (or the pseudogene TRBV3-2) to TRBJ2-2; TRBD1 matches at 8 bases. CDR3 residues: CASSQEGQANTGELFF. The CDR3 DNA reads TGTGCCAGCAGCCAAGAGGGACAGGCGAACACCGGGGAGCTGTTTTTT.